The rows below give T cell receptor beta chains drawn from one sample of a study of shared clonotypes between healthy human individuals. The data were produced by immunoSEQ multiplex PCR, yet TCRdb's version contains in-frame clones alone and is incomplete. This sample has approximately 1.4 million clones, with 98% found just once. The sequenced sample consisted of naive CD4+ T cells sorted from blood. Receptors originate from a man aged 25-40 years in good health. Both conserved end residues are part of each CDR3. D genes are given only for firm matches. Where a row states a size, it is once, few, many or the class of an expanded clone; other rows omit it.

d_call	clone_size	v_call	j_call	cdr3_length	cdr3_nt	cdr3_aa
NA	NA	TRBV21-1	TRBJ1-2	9	TGTGCCAGGGAATATGGCTACACCTTC	CAREYGYTF
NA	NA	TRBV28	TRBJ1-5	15	TGTGCCAGCAGTTTGAGCAGGGCCATCAATCAGCCCCAGCATTTT	CASSLSRAINQPQHF
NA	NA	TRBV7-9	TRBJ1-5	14	TGTGCCAGCAGCTTAGGGGTCGAACAAGTGGCCCAGCATTTT	CASSLGVEQVAQHF
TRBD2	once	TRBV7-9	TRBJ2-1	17	TGTGCCAGCAGCTTAGCGCATACTAGCGGGGTGGGCGATGAGCAGTTCTTC	CASSLAHTSGVGDEQFF
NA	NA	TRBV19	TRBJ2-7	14	TGTGCCAGTAGTTCGGACGGGGAGCTCTGGGAGCAGTACTTC	CASSSDGELWEQYF
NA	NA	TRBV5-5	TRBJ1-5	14	TGTGCCAGCAGCCCATCCGGGGGGGGACAGCCCCAGCATTTT	CASSPSGGGQPQHF
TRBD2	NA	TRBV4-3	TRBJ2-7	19	TGCGCCAGCAGCCAAGAGGTTAAAACTAGCGGGATACAATACTACGAGCAGTACTTC	CASSQEVKTSGIQYYEQYF
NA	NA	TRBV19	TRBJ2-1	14	TGTGCCAGTAGTGTGGGGCGATCCTACAATGAGCAGTTCTTC	CASSVGRSYNEQFF
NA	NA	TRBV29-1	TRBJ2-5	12	TGCAGCTCCTCAGGGTTCGGGGAGACCCAGTACTTC	CSSSGFGETQYF
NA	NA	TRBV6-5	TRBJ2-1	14	TGTGCCAGCAGTCCCGGGACCTTCTACAATGAGCAGTTCTTC	CASSPGTFYNEQFF
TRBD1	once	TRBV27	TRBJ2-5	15	TGTGCCAGCAGTACCAGGGACAGGGGTCCAGAGACCCAGTACTTC	CASSTRDRGPETQYF
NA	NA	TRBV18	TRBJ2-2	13	TGTGCCAGCTCAAACAGGGATACCGGGGAGCTGTTTTTT	CASSNRDTGELFF
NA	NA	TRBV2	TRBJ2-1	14	TGTGCCAGCAGTGAAATCATAACTTACAATGAGCAGTTCTTC	CASSEIITYNEQFF
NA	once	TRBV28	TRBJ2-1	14	TGTGCCAGCACCGTTTCGAATTCCTACAATGAGCAGTTCTTC	CASTVSNSYNEQFF
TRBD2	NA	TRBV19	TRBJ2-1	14	TGTGCCAGTAGTGTCGGACTAGCGGGAGATGAGCAGTTCTTC	CASSVGLAGDEQFF
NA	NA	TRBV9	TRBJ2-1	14	TGTGCCAGCAGCCCACTTGGGGGCTACAATGAGCAGTTCTTC	CASSPLGGYNEQFF
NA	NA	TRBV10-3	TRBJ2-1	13	TGTGCCATCATGGAGGACTCCTACAATGAGCAGTTCTTC	CAIMEDSYNEQFF